This passage covers 7 T cell receptor beta chains from one sample sequenced in a study of T cell changes during pregnancy in multiple sclerosis. Assay: immunoSEQ multiplex PCR; the TCRdb copy retains only in-frame clones and omits some. The data show around 40,000 clones, 90% seen once. The sequencing here drew on CD4+ T cells from peripheral blood mononuclear cells, taken in the first trimester of pregnancy. The origin of the receptors is a female donor in good health, enrolled as a control in a pregnancy study.

This clone was seen just once. The chain uses TRBV5-1 and TRBJ2-1; tentatively, D is TRBD1 (5 bases). The CDR3 consists of 16 residues. Trimming took off 0 bases at V and 7 bases at J, with 17 bases between the two ends. Germline V lookup: CDR1 SGHRS, CDR2 YFSETQ. The CDR3 sequence is CASSLAVFRVENEQFF. The CDR3 DNA reads TGCGCCAGCAGCTTGGCCGTTTTCAGGGTGGAGAATGAGCAGTTCTTC. Using reference TRBV5-1 and TRBJ2-1 for the parts outside the CDR3, the full variable domain is KAGVTQTPRYLIKTRGQQVTLSCSPISGHRSVSWYQQTPGQGLQFLFEYFSETQRNKGNFPGRFSGRQFSNSRSEMNVSTLELGDSALYLCASSLAVFRVENEQFFGPGTRLTVL.

J is TRBJ1-3 and V is TRBV6-5; D may be TRBD1 (6 bases). Trimming left V 0 bases short and J 2 bases short, with 8 bases between. Germline lookup yields CDR1 MNHEY and CDR2 SVGAGI. The CDR3 loop spans 15 amino acids. This chain's CDR3 is CASSYSGTPGNTIYF. DNA of the CDR3: TGTGCCAGCAGTTACTCGGGGACACCTGGAAACACCATATATTTT.

V is TRBV5-1 and J is TRBJ1-5; D is uncertain. V lost 3 bases and J lost 7, with 11 bases in between. The germline V gene has CDR1 SGHRS and CDR2 YFSETQ. There are 13 residues in the CDR3. The CDR3 DNA reads as TGCGCCAGCAGCTGGGAGGGTAACCAGCCCCAGCATTTT. This sequence encodes CASSWEGNQPQHF.

The rearrangement uses TRBV7-3 and TRBJ1-6, with 8 bases that match TRBD1. Germline assignment: CDR1 SGHTA and CDR2 FQGTGA. V dropped 8 bases and J dropped 8; count of bases not matched to a gene: 11. The CDR3 is 15 residues long. CDR3 amino acids: CASRLTGQGDSPLHF. CDR3 DNA: TGTGCCAGCCGATTAACAGGACAGGGTGATTCACCCCTCCACTTT.

This clone was seen just once. CDR3 residues: CASSRTGGFRNQPQHF. Here the CDR3 DNA reads TGTGCCAGCTCACGGACAGGGGGATTCCGCAATCAGCCCCAGCATTTT. The rearrangement joins TRBV18 to TRBJ1-5; 10 nucleotides line up with TRBD1. The CDR3 is 16 amino acids. Trimming at V came to 4 bases and at J to 2 bases, leaving 5 bases not matched to a gene. Germline CDR1 reads KGHSH; CDR2 reads LQKENI. The variable domain in full, completed from reference TRBV18 and TRBJ1-5, reads NAGVMQNPRHLVRRRGQEARLRCSPMKGHSHVYWYRQLPEEGLKFMVYLQKENIIDESGMPKERFSAEFPKEGPSILRIQQVVRGDSAAYFCASSRTGGFRNQPQHFGDGTRLSIL.

The chain carries TRBV18 and TRBJ1-2, with D perhaps matching TRBD1 (6 bases). CDR1 and CDR2 from the germline V gene are KGHSH and LQKENI. V was shortened by 6 bases and J by 7 bases, with 21 bases between the two germline ends. This CDR3 is 15 amino acids long. The CDR3 nucleotides are TGTGCCAGCTCCCCTCAAAACAGGGATACGGGTGGCTACACCTTC. Translating gives CASSPQNRDTGGYTF.

Points on this clone: Germline and junction disagree at one end, which may indicate a read error. The V call is TRBV6-1, the J call TRBJ2-5, with 7 bases aligning to TRBD1. The CDR3 sequence is 12 residues long. Germline values: CDR1 MNHNS, CDR2 SASEGT. CDR3 in amino acids: CASSEYPDRLNF. Here the CDR3 DNA reads TGTGCCAGCAGTGAATATCCGGACAGGCTCAACTTC.